These 25 T cell receptor beta chains came from one sample sequenced in a study of blood T cell repertoires in COVID-19. Clones were read by immunoSEQ multiplex PCR, and TCRdb kept only the in-frame ones, dropping some. The data hold about 69,000 clones, with more than 70% observed a single time. The source material was peripheral blood. These receptors originate from a human donor in a cohort sampled during active COVID-19.

This clone appeared once. CDR3 sequence reads: CASSFDFLGEQFF. CDR3 nucleotides: TGTGCCAGCAGCTTTGACTTTCTAGGTGAGCAGTTCTTC. V is TRBV7-9 and J is TRBJ2-1; D gene ambiguous. Germline V lookup: CDR1 SEHNR, CDR2 FQNEAQ (reference sequence). This CDR3 comprises 13 residues. V lost 3 bases and J lost 9, with 12 bases in between.

The chain recombines TRBV28 with TRBJ2-7; D is perhaps TRBD2 (5 bases). There are 13 residues in the CDR3. V dropped 2 bases and J dropped 3 bases, with 8 bases sitting between them. Germline CDR1 reads MDHEN; CDR2 reads SYDVKM. CDR3 protein: CASSLEGNYEQYF. As DNA, the CDR3 is TGTGCCAGCAGTTTAGAGGGCAACTACGAGCAGTACTTC.

V and J are TRBV6-5 and TRBJ1-2; D call uncertain. The CDR3 sequence is 13 residues long. Between the trimmed V and J ends, which lost 2 bases and 5 bases, there was a span of 9 bases. Germline loops: CDR1 MNHEY, CDR2 SVGAGI. CDR3 sequence reads: CASSYGHSYGYTF. CDR3 DNA sequence: TGTGCCAGCAGTTACGGGCACAGTTATGGCTACACCTTC.

The rearrangement uses TRBV3-1 (or the pseudogene TRBV3-2) and TRBJ2-1; TRBD2 is a possible D gene (5 bases). There are 18 residues in the CDR3. V was trimmed by 0 bases and J by 0 bases, leaving 15 bases between them. The V gene's germline CDR1 is LGHDT and CDR2 YNNKEL (reference sequence). The CDR3, as DNA: TGTGCCAGCAGCCAAGATGTTGCGGGTGGAAGCTCCTACAATGAGCAGTTCTTC. This sequence encodes CASSQDVAGGSSYNEQFF.

The chain links TRBV6-5 to TRBJ1-2; 8 bases align to TRBD1. Germline CDR1 and CDR2: MNHEY and SVGAGI. Trimming cost V 2 bases and J 2 bases; bases outside gene matches: 4. This CDR3 is 15 amino acids long. For the CDR3, the DNA is TGTGCCAGCAGTTACGGGGCAGGGGGCAACTATGGCTACACCTTC. The encoded protein is CASSYGAGGNYGYTF.

This clone was seen more than once but under ten times. V is TRBV27 and J is TRBJ2-3, with D possibly matching TRBD2 (6 bases). CDR1 MNHEY and CDR2 SMNVEV come from the germline V gene (reference sequence). The germline V and J ends were trimmed by 0 bases and 3 bases, with 16 bases remaining between them. This CDR3 region has 17 residues. The CDR3 here is CASSLSLLAAQTDTQYF. As DNA, the CDR3 is TGTGCCAGCAGTTTATCGTTACTAGCCGCTCAAACAGATACGCAGTATTTT.

The chain combines TRBV28 with TRBJ2-5, with D possibly matching TRBD2 (5 bases). The CDR3 consists of 11 residues. The germline V and J ends were trimmed by 8 bases and 4 bases, with 8 bases remaining between them. Germline CDR1 reads MDHEN; CDR2 reads SYDVKM. The CDR3 DNA reads as TGTGCCAGCGGAGGACTAGAGACCCAGTACTTC. It codes for CASGGLETQYF.

V and J are TRBV11-2 and TRBJ2-1; D is ambiguous. Per germline, CDR1 SGHAT and CDR2 FQNNGV. V was shortened by 5 bases and J by 5 bases, with 25 bases between the two germline ends. CDR3 size: 18 residues. The CDR3 nucleotides read TGTGCCAGCAGCACTCACCTCATCGGTTCAACGGGTGACAATGAGCAGTTCTTC. It encodes CASSTHLIGSTGDNEQFF.

The chain has TRBV3-1 (or the pseudogene TRBV3-2) and TRBJ1-5; D is possibly TRBD1 (5 bases). The germline CDR1 and CDR2 sequences are LGHDT and YNNKEL (reference sequence). CDR3 size: 12 residues. V lost 8 bases and J 7 bases, leaving 12 bases between the germline ends. CDR3 sequence: CASGGDGQPQHF. In nucleotides, the CDR3 is TGTGCCAGCGGGGGGGACGGCCAGCCCCAGCATTTT.

A single count supports this clone. V gene TRBV6-5 combines with J gene TRBJ2-2; possible D gene TRBD2, 5 bases. The germline V and J ends were trimmed by 2 bases and 0 bases, with 7 bases remaining between them. Germline V gene lookup returns CDR1 MNHEY and CDR2 SVGAGI. There are 15 residues in the CDR3. CDR3 sequence (DNA): TGTGCCAGCAGTTACCGGACTCCGAACACCGGGGAGCTGTTTTTT. Translated: CASSYRTPNTGELFF.

The chain combines TRBV5-1 with TRBJ2-3; tentative D call: TRBD2 (5 bases). There are 16 residues in the CDR3. Germline CDR1 and CDR2: SGHRS and YFSETQ. V was pared by 0 bases and J by 1 base, with 12 bases between. This chain's CDR3 is CASSLGAARGTDTQYF. CDR3 nucleotides: TGCGCCAGCAGCTTGGGGGCGGCGAGGGGCACAGATACGCAGTATTTT.

The V gene is TRBV5-4, the J gene TRBJ2-7; 11 bases line up with TRBD2. From germline, CDR1 is SGHNT and CDR2 YYREEE (reference sequence). V shed 0 bases and J 6 bases; nucleotides not matched to a gene: 2. The CDR3 contains 14 residues. CDR3 sequence reads: CASSLGLAGLEQYF. The CDR3 DNA follows: TGTGCCAGCAGCTTGGGACTAGCGGGACTCGAGCAGTACTTC. The full variable domain, completed using reference TRBV5-4 and TRBJ2-7, is ETGVTQSPTHLIKTRGQQVTLRCSSQSGHNTVSWYQQALGQGPQFIFQYYREEENGRGNFPPRFSGLQFPNYSSELNVNALELDDSALYLCASSLGLAGLEQYFGPGTRLTVT.

V usage is TRBV24-1 and J usage is TRBJ1-4; a weak D match, TRBD1 (6 bases). Germline V gives CDR1 KGHDR, CDR2 SFDVKD. The CDR3 extends over 18 amino acids. The V and J ends lost 0 bases and 5 bases respectively, with 18 bases between them. The CDR3 spells CATSDLQSRDTLNEKLFF. The CDR3 DNA sequence: TGTGCCACCAGTGATTTGCAGTCCCGGGACACACTAAATGAAAAACTGTTTTTT.

The chain joins TRBV28 to TRBJ2-2; 9 nucleotides match TRBD1. This CDR3 contains 14 residues. CDR1 and CDR2 (germline): MDHEN, SYDVKM. V gave up 6 bases and J gave up 5 bases; unmatched junction bases: 4. CDR3 in amino acids: CASRRQGGTGELFF. CDR3 bases: TGTGCCAGCAGACGACAGGGGGGGACCGGGGAGCTGTTTTTT.

This clone was seen more than once but under ten times. The CDR3 spells CASSLDLAGGTGELFF. The CDR3 nucleotides are TGTGCCAGCAGCTTGGACCTAGCGGGAGGAACCGGGGAGCTGTTTTTT. V gene TRBV5-4 combines with J gene TRBJ2-2; 11 positions match TRBD2. CDR3 length: 16 amino acids. With 0 bases clipped from V and 5 bases from J, the junction kept 3 bases outside the gene matches. Germline V gene data show CDR1 as SGHNT and CDR2 as YYREEE (reference sequence).

V and J are TRBV7-8 and TRBJ2-7; a weak D match, TRBD2 (5 bases). The CDR3 has 12 amino acids. Per the germline V gene, CDR1 is SGHVS and CDR2 is FQNEAQ. With 5 bases removed from V and 3 bases from J, the gap between germline ends came to 8 bases. The CDR3 bases are TGTGCCAGCAGCCTTACTAGCTACGAGCAGTACTTC. Translation: CASSLTSYEQYF.

The rearrangement links TRBV2 to TRBJ1-3, with a weak D call TRBD1 (5 bases). Germline V CDR1 and CDR2: SNHLY, FYNNEI. The CDR3 totals 15 residues. Trimming took 2 bases from V and 2 from J, leaving 10 bases between them. CDR3 sequence (DNA): TGTGCCAGCAGTGAAACGGCAGGGACTGGAAACACCATATATTTT. Translated: CASSETAGTGNTIYF.

The CDR3 DNA reads TGTGCCAGCGGGGACAGTGAAAAACTGTTTTTT. Residues: CASGDSEKLFF. J is TRBJ1-4 and V is TRBV2; 7 nucleotides match TRBD1. There are 11 residues in the CDR3. Trimming at V came to 8 bases and at J to 7 bases, leaving 1 base not matched to a gene. Germline CDR1 and CDR2: SNHLY and FYNNEI.

V gene TRBV7-6 combines with J gene TRBJ2-4; D call uncertain. The length of the CDR3 is 12 residues. CDR1 and CDR2 (germline): SGHVS, FNYEAQ. V lost 1 base, J lost 10 bases, and 8 bases lay in between. CDR3 DNA sequence: TGTGCCAGCAGCTTAGACGGTGAAATTCAGTACTTC. Residues: CASSLDGEIQYF.

J is TRBJ2-4 and V is TRBV28, with D possibly TRBD2 on 5 matching bases. Trimming left V 2 bases short and J 5 bases short, with 13 bases between. This CDR3 has 15 residues. From germline, CDR1 is MDHEN and CDR2 SYDVKM. CDR3: CASSLIGENENIQYF. DNA of the CDR3: TGTGCCAGCAGTTTAATCGGGGAGAACGAAAACATTCAGTACTTC.

The chain uses TRBV5-1 and TRBJ1-5, with a weak D call TRBD1 (5 bases). The germline CDR1 and CDR2 sequences are SGHRS and YFSETQ. Trimming removed 4 bases from V and 0 bases from J, with 11 bases in between. This CDR3 has 15 amino acids. The CDR3 region is CASSLGPSSNQPQHF. The CDR3 nucleotides are TGCGCCAGCAGCCTGGGGCCAAGTAGCAATCAGCCCCAGCATTTT. The entire variable domain, with the rest obtained from reference TRBV5-1 and TRBJ1-5, is as follows: KAGVTQTPRYLIKTRGQQVTLSCSPISGHRSVSWYQQTPGQGLQFLFEYFSETQRNKGNFPGRFSGRQFSNSRSEMNVSTLELGDSALYLCASSLGPSSNQPQHFGDGTRLSIL.

The CDR3 nucleotides read TGTGCCAGCAGCGCCAAGTGGCAAACAAACACTGAAGCTTTCTTT. The encoded protein is CASSAKWQTNTEAFF. The V call is TRBV7-8, the J call TRBJ1-1; no definite D call. CDR1 and CDR2 from the germline V gene are SGHVS and FQNEAQ. Trimming cost V 5 bases and J 2 bases, with 15 bases left between them. CDR3 size: 15 residues.

The rearrangement uses TRBV28 and TRBJ2-5; 11 bases map to TRBD2. Trimming removed 6 bases from V and 5 bases from J; junction bases left unmatched: 8. Germline assignment: CDR1 MDHEN and CDR2 SYDVKM. This CDR3 is built from 15 residues. The DNA for the CDR3 is TGTGCCAGCAGGGTAGCGGGGGGGCCCTGGGAGACCCAGTACTTC. It is translated as CASRVAGGPWETQYF.

The chain couples TRBV6-1 to TRBJ2-7, with a tentative D call TRBD2 (7 bases). Germline assignment: CDR1 MNHNS and CDR2 SASEGT. The CDR3 has 14 residues. Trimming cost V 2 bases and J 0 bases, with 8 bases left between them. The CDR3: CASSERGASYEQYF. CDR3 bases: TGTGCCAGCAGTGAACGGGGGGCCTCCTACGAGCAGTACTTC.

J is TRBJ2-5 and V is TRBV2; TRBD1 matches 7 bases. V was clipped by 5 bases and J by 5 bases; unmatched bases: 5. Per germline, CDR1 SNHLY and CDR2 FYNNEI. The CDR3 totals 13 residues. CDR3 bases: TGTGCCAGCAGTATAGGACAGGTGGAGACCCAGTACTTC. Its protein is CASSIGQVETQYF. Full variable domain (remainder filled in from reference TRBV2 and TRBJ2-5): EPEVTQTPSHQVTQMGQEVILRCVPISNHLYFYWYRQILGQKVEFLVSFYNNEISEKSEIFDDQFSVERPDGSNFTLKIRSTKLEDSAMYFCASSIGQVETQYFGPGTRLLVL.